The clone carrying this TCR beta chain was recorded many times. TCRdb re-called the 5' RACE reads with MiXCR, one entry per CDR3 protein. The sample carries fewer than 800,000 distinct CDR3 sequences, under 8.5% recorded once. This specimen belongs to a study of identical twins. CDR1 is SGHRS and CDR2 is YFSETQ in the germline V gene. Trimming left V 1 base short and J 2 bases short, with 12 bases between. The CDR3 covers 15 residues. These records were also assigned to another study, of yellow fever vaccine responses in identical twins.

The chain couples TRBV5-1 to TRBJ2-5, with D possibly TRBD1 on 6 matching bases. The receptor was derived from a young woman in good health. Sample: PBMCs. CDR3: CASSLLGTKQETQYF. In nucleotides, the CDR3 is TGCGCCAGCAGCTTGTTGGGGACAAAACAAGAGACCCAGTACTTC.